A selection of T cell receptor beta chains follows, all from one sample in a study of identical twins. TCRdb itself ran the 5' RACE reads through MiXCR, one entry per CDR3 protein. The sample has some 590,000 distinct CDR3 sequences; 9.6% are singletons. This sample also appeared in a second study, on yellow fever vaccine responses in identical twins.

The sample taken for sequencing was PBMCs. The receptors stem from a woman in her late teens or twenties in good health. CDR3s include the opening cysteine and the closing phenylalanine or tryptophan. The D gene is left open where the match is weak. Where a row states a size, it is once, few, many or the class of an expanded clone; other rows omit it.

clone_size	d_call	v_call	j_call	cdr3_aa	cdr3_nt
many	.	TRBV2	TRBJ1-1	CASRSGRTEAFF	TGTGCCAGCAGGTCGGGGCGCACTGAAGCTTTCTTT
many	TRBD1	TRBV7-9	TRBJ1-6	CASSVGQGFNSPLHF	TGTGCCAGCAGCGTAGGACAGGGGTTCAATTCACCCCTCCACTTT
.	.	TRBV28	TRBJ2-6	CASRTYSGANVLTF	TGTGCCAGCAGAACCTACTCTGGGGCCAACGTCCTGACTTTC
few	.	TRBV4-1	TRBJ2-5	CASSQEGTGAQETQYF	TGCGCCAGCAGCCAAGAAGGGACGGGAGCACAAGAGACCCAGTACTTC
.	TRBD2	TRBV6-2/TRBV6-3	TRBJ2-7	CASSPTTAGKFYEQYF	TGTGCCAGCAGTCCTACAACAGCGGGGAAATTCTACGAGCAGTACTTC
few	.	TRBV5-1	TRBJ2-3	CASSLAVSGTDTQYF	TGCGCCAGCAGCTTGGCCGTTAGCGGCACAGATACGCAGTATTTT
many	.	TRBV12-3/TRBV12-4	TRBJ2-7	CASSLGRQWGNYEQYF	TGTGCCAGCAGTTTAGGAAGACAGTGGGGCAACTACGAGCAGTACTTC
.	.	TRBV24-1	TRBJ2-1	CATPGSQFF	TGTGCCACCCCGGGCTCTCAGTTCTTC
many	.	TRBV19	TRBJ1-1	CASVDSSYHTEAFF	TGTGCCAGTGTGGACTCCTCGTACCACACTGAAGCTTTCTTT
many	TRBD1	TRBV5-6	TRBJ2-3	CASSRDREWPDTQYF	TGTGCCAGCAGCCGGGACAGGGAGTGGCCAGATACGCAGTATTTT
few	TRBD2	TRBV18	TRBJ2-2	CASSPGLAGESTGELFF	TGTGCCAGCTCACCGGGACTAGCGGGAGAAAGTACCGGGGAGCTGTTTTTT
few	.	TRBV12-3/TRBV12-4	TRBJ2-5	CASSPGGPGGTQYF	TGTGCCAGCAGTCCCGGAGGGCCCGGGGGGACCCAGTACTTC
few	TRBD1	TRBV20-1	TRBJ2-7	CSARDAGTGTYEQYF	TGCAGTGCTAGAGATGCCGGGACAGGTACCTACGAGCAGTACTTC
few	.	TRBV14	TRBJ2-7	CASSQDKGTYEQYF	TGTGCCAGCAGCCAAGATAAGGGAACCTACGAGCAGTACTTC
few	TRBD1	TRBV20-1	TRBJ2-2	CSARPRTGANTGELFF	TGCAGTGCTAGACCTAGGACAGGCGCGAACACCGGGGAGCTGTTTTTT
.	TRBD2	TRBV6-1	TRBJ2-1	CASSNVGLAGVSYNEQFF	TGTGCCAGCAGCAACGTGGGGCTAGCGGGAGTCTCCTACAATGAGCAGTTCTTC
once	.	TRBV5-1	TRBJ2-5	CASSPEAQKETQYF	TGCGCCAGCTCGCCGGAGGCCCAGAAAGAGACCCAGTACTTC
few	TRBD2	TRBV6-1	TRBJ2-1	CASSKLGTSGSYEQFF	TGTGCCAGCAGTAAGCTCGGGACTAGCGGGAGTTATGAGCAGTTCTTC
few	TRBD1	TRBV5-1	TRBJ2-2	CASSTGQVVTGELFF	TGCGCCAGCAGCACGGGACAGGTGGTCACCGGGGAGCTGTTTTTT
.	TRBD2	TRBV20-1	TRBJ2-7	CSASSREASGEQYF	TGCAGTGCTAGTTCCCGGGAGGCCTCTGGGGAGCAGTACTTC
many	TRBD2	TRBV11-2	TRBJ2-1	CASSTGTSGPANNEQFF	TGTGCCAGCAGCACCGGGACTAGCGGCCCGGCGAATAATGAGCAGTTCTTC
many	TRBD1	TRBV5-1	TRBJ2-1	CASSWDPAGQGRNEQFF	TGCGCCAGCAGCTGGGACCCGGCGGGACAGGGCAGGAATGAGCAGTTCTTC
.	TRBD2	TRBV29-1	TRBJ2-1	CSVGLAGHGNEQFF	TGCAGCGTTGGACTAGCGGGTCATGGAAATGAGCAGTTCTTC
many	.	TRBV15	TRBJ2-2	CATSNNEGTNTGELFF	TGTGCCACCAGCAATAATGAGGGAACGAACACCGGGGAGCTGTTTTTT
many	.	TRBV12-3/TRBV12-4	TRBJ2-3	CASSPGGGFGTDTQYF	TGTGCCAGCAGTCCCGGAGGGGGGTTTGGCACAGATACGCAGTATTTT